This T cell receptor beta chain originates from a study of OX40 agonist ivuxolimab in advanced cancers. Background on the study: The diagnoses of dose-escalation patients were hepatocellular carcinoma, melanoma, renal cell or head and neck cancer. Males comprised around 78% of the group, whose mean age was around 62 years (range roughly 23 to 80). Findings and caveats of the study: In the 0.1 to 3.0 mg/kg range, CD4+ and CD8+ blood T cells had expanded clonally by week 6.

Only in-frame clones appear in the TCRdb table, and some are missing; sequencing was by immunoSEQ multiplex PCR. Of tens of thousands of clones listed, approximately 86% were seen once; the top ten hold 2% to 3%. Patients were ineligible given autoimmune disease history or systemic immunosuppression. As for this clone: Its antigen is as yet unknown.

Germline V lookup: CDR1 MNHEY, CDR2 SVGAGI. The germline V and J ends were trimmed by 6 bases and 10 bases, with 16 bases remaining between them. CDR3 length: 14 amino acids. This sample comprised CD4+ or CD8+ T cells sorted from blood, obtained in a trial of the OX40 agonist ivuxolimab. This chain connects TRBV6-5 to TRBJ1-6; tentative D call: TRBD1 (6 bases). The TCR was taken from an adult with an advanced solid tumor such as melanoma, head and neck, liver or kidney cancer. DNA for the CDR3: TGTGCCAGCAGCATCGACAGGCTCTTCTCACCCCTCCACTTT. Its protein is CASSIDRLFSPLHF.